These 21 T cell receptor beta chains were all obtained from the same sample, sequenced in a study of control samples from healthy donors and cancer patients. The table came from immunoSEQ multiplex PCR; TCRdb's copy has only in-frame clones and leaves some out. Of around 45,000 clones listed, 70% were seen once; the top ten hold under 20%. Sequencing was done on a sample of formalin-fixed, paraffin-embedded tissue. Receptors originate from a male donor with melanoma.

This clone has a handful of counts. The CDR3 loop is CASSLTRDQETQYF. Here the CDR3 DNA reads TGTGCCAGCAGCTTAACTAGAGACCAAGAGACCCAGTACTTC. This chain links TRBV11-2 with TRBJ2-5; D might be TRBD2 (5 bases). From germline, CDR1 is SGHAT and CDR2 FQNNGV. The CDR3 has 14 amino acids. V dropped 2 bases and J dropped 0 bases, with 7 bases sitting between them.

This clone appeared once. The chain couples TRBV5-1 to TRBJ2-3, with TRBD2 matching 9 bases. V lost 4 bases to trimming and J lost 5 bases; unmatched junction nucleotides: 11. Germline-derived CDR1 and CDR2 are SGHRS and YFSETQ. This CDR3 spans 16 amino acids. The CDR3 coding sequence is TGCGCCAGCAGCCGGGCGGCGGGAGGGCCGGGAGATACGCAGTATTTT. It translates to CASSRAAGGPGDTQYF.

The chain recombines TRBV11-2 with TRBJ2-4; a weak D match, TRBD1 (6 bases). V lost 5 bases, J lost 9 bases, and 14 bases lay in between. The CDR3 runs to 13 residues. CDR1 and CDR2 (germline): SGHAT, FQNNGV. CDR3 in DNA: TGTGCCAGCAGCCCAGGGGTCATGGGCATTCAGTACTTC. This codes for CASSPGVMGIQYF.

The chain recombines TRBV7-6 with TRBJ2-1, with 15 bases identical to TRBD2. This CDR3 spans 17 amino acids. CDR1 and CDR2 from the germline V gene are SGHVS and FNYEAQ. Trimming at V came to 5 bases and at J to 5 bases, leaving 7 bases not matched to a gene. CDR3 sequence reads: CASSHPGLAGGHNEQFF. For the CDR3, the DNA is TGTGCCAGCAGCCACCCGGGACTAGCGGGAGGTCACAATGAGCAGTTCTTC.

The J gene is TRBJ2-3, the V gene TRBV3-1 (or the pseudogene TRBV3-2), with a weak D call TRBD2 (6 bases). The CDR3 loop spans 18 amino acids. Germline loops: CDR1 LGHDT, CDR2 YNNKEL (reference sequence). Trimming stripped 5 bases from V and 6 bases from J, with 27 bases between. CDR3 DNA sequence: TGTGCCAGCAGCTTCCCCTCGGGTAGCGGCCAGACGTTGGATACGCAGTATTTT. Its translation: CASSFPSGSGQTLDTQYF.

Remarks on this clone: One end of the junction varies from germline; a read error may be responsible. The chain is built from TRBV11-3 and TRBJ2-2; D gene unclear. The CDR3 sequence is 12 residues long. Germline CDR1 is SGHNT and CDR2 is YENEEA. CDR3 sequence: CASSLDAGELFF. Written as DNA, the CDR3 is TGTGCCAGCAGCCTAGATGCCGGGGAGCTGTTTTTT.

The rearrangement links TRBV24-1 to TRBJ2-2, with 8 bases matching TRBD1. Unmatched junction bases numbered 12, after V lost 1 base and J lost 0 bases. Per the germline V gene, CDR1 is KGHDR and CDR2 is SFDVKD. This CDR3 comprises 20 residues. CDR3 nucleotide sequence: TGTGCCACCAGTGATTTCCGGACAGGGAGCCGCTATTCGAACACCGGGGAGCTGTTTTTT. It is translated as CATSDFRTGSRYSNTGELFF.

V is TRBV3-1 (or the pseudogene TRBV3-2) and J is TRBJ2-2, with TRBD1 as a possible D gene (5 bases). Trimming took 6 bases from V and 3 from J, leaving 8 bases between them. CDR3 size: 13 residues. Germline CDR1 LGHDT, CDR2 YNNKEL (reference sequence). The CDR3 coding sequence is TGTGCCAGCAGGCGACAGTACACCGGGGAGCTGTTTTTT. Translated, it gives CASRRQYTGELFF.

The genes are TRBV11-2 and TRBJ2-5; D is unclear. V shed 4 bases and J shed 0 bases, with 9 bases lying between them. The germline V gene has CDR1 SGHAT and CDR2 FQNNGV. There are 14 residues in the CDR3. CDR3 protein: CASSSHKNQETQYF. CDR3 DNA: TGTGCCAGCAGCTCACACAAGAACCAAGAGACCCAGTACTTC.

This rearrangement joins TRBV9 to TRBJ2-5; the D call may be TRBD1 or TRBD2 (5 bases each). CDR1 is SGDLS and CDR2 is YYNGEE in the germline V gene. Trimming removed 4 bases at V and 0 bases at J, with 10 bases between. This CDR3 spans 14 amino acids. CDR3 coding DNA: TGTGCCAGCAGCTCGGGACGGGACCAAGAGACCCAGTACTTC. Its translation: CASSSGRDQETQYF.

This chain links TRBV10-3 with TRBJ2-2; no clear D gene. Per germline, CDR1 ENHRY and CDR2 SYGVKD. The V and J ends lost 4 bases and 4 bases respectively, with 10 bases between them. The CDR3 sequence is 14 residues long. DNA of the CDR3: TGTGCCATCAGTGCGGCAAAGGCCACCGGGGAGCTGTTTTTT. It is translated as CAISAAKATGELFF.

This rearrangement joins TRBV3-1 (or the pseudogene TRBV3-2) to TRBJ2-3; D ambiguous. CDR1 LGHDT and CDR2 YNNKEL come from the germline V gene (reference sequence). V was shortened by 3 bases and J by 6 bases, with 13 bases between the two germline ends. The CDR3 covers 14 residues. In DNA, the CDR3 is TGTGCCAGCAGCCATGGCTTCATGGGGGATACGCAGTATTTT. Its protein product is CASSHGFMGDTQYF.

The sample holds one count of this clone. J is TRBJ2-7 and V is TRBV7-2; possible D gene TRBD2, 6 bases. CDR3 size: 13 residues. Germline CDR1 is SGHTA and CDR2 is FQGNSA. Trimming took off 6 bases at V and 2 bases at J, with 11 bases between the two ends. The CDR3 sequence is CASRASVTYEQYF. The DNA for the CDR3 is TGTGCCAGCAGGGCTAGCGTTACCTACGAGCAGTACTTC.

This chain connects TRBV7-2 to TRBJ2-7; TRBD1 matches at 10 bases. The CDR3 length is 13 residues. Losses at the gene ends were 5 bases for V and 4 bases for J; bases not matched to a gene: 2. Germline V gene data show CDR1 as SGHTA and CDR2 as FQGNSA. In DNA form, the CDR3 reads TGTGCCAGCAGCCGGGACAGGGGTTACGAGCAGTACTTC. This encodes CASSRDRGYEQYF.

The chain links TRBV5-6 to TRBJ2-7, with 7 bases fitting TRBD1. The CDR3 totals 14 residues. The germline CDR1 and CDR2 sequences are SGHDT and YYEEEE. The junction had 7 bases not matched to a gene; V was cut back by 4 bases and J by 3 bases. CDR3 residues: CASSRKGAVYEQYF. The CDR3, as DNA: TGTGCCAGCAGCCGCAAGGGGGCGGTCTACGAGCAGTACTTC. Variable domain in full (rest from reference TRBV5-6 and TRBJ2-7): DAGVTQSPTHLIKTRGQQVTLRCSPKSGHDTVSWYQQALGQGPQFIFQYYEEEERQRGNFPDRFSGHQFPNYSSELNVNALLLGDSALYLCASSRKGAVYEQYFGPGTRLTVT.

The genes are TRBV7-3 and TRBJ2-1; TRBD1 or TRBD2 may be the D gene (6 bases each). The germline V gene has CDR1 SGHTA and CDR2 FQGTGA. The CDR3 has 15 amino acids. V lost 1 base to trimming and J lost 2 bases, with 9 bases between them. The CDR3 is CASSLNRGAYNEQFF. The CDR3 DNA reads as TGTGCCAGCAGCTTAAATAGGGGGGCCTACAATGAGCAGTTCTTC.

The J gene is TRBJ2-2, the V gene TRBV11-2, with D unresolved. This CDR3 contains 13 residues. The V end was cut by 4 bases, the J end by 5 bases, with 8 bases between. Germline CDR1 is SGHAT and CDR2 is FQNNGV. CDR3 nucleotide sequence: TGTGCCAGCAGCTCCAGTCTAACCGGGGAGCTGTTTTTT. Amino acid sequence: CASSSSLTGELFF.

The V gene is TRBV19, the J gene TRBJ2-2, with unresolved D. The CDR3 is made up of 15 amino acids. Germline CDR1 LNHDA, CDR2 SQIVND (reference sequence). V lost 2 bases, J lost 1 base, and 8 bases lay in between. The CDR3 protein is CASSIWPGNTGELFF. DNA for the CDR3: TGTGCCAGTAGTATATGGCCTGGGAACACCGGGGAGCTGTTTTTT.

The V call is TRBV30, the J call TRBJ2-1; D is uncertain. V shed 1 base and J shed 4 bases, with 8 bases lying between them. Germline CDR1 reads GTSNPN; CDR2 reads SVGIG (reference sequence). The CDR3 covers 13 residues. In nucleotides, the CDR3 is TGTGCCTGGAGTGGGTCAAATTACAATGAGCAGTTCTTC. Translation: CAWSGSNYNEQFF.

The chain employs TRBV2 and TRBJ1-5, with a weak D call TRBD1 (6 bases). There are 15 residues in the CDR3. Trimming left V 7 bases short and J 4 bases short, with 17 bases between. Germline CDR1 reads SNHLY; CDR2 reads FYNNEI. As DNA, the CDR3 is TGTGCCAGCACCGAGGGCAGGGGACGTAATCAGCCCCAGCATTTT. It encodes CASTEGRGRNQPQHF.

The gene calls are TRBV27 and TRBJ1-2; 8 bases line up with TRBD1. Germline CDR1 is MNHEY and CDR2 is SMNVEV (reference sequence). CDR3 length: 14 amino acids. The V segment lost 8 bases and the J segment 7 bases; nucleotides outside the gene matches: 12. The CDR3 nucleotides read TGTGCCAGCCCCCGGGACAGGCCCCAAGGTGGCTACACCTTC. It specifies CASPRDRPQGGYTF.